The 11 T cell receptor beta chains below all came from one sample that was sequenced in a study of T cell clones after liver transplantation. Some clones are missing from TCRdb's copy, which holds only in-frame ones; the method was immunoSEQ multiplex PCR. The table includes more than 6,000 clones, 70% detected once. This material consisted of CD8+ T cells from blood, taken before liver transplant. The receptors here all came from a human donor who received a liver transplant.

The rearrangement links TRBV7-9 to TRBJ2-3; 9 bases are a match to TRBD2. From germline, CDR1 is SEHNR and CDR2 FQNEAQ (reference sequence). The CDR3 consists of 16 residues. The V gene end was trimmed by 5 bases and the J gene end by 3 bases; junction bases not matched to a gene: 9. The CDR3 DNA follows: TGTGCCAGCAGCAAACGACTAGCGGAGGTAACAGATACGCAGTATTTT. It encodes CASSKRLAEVTDTQYF.

This clone occurred once. The rearrangement uses TRBV7-6 and TRBJ2-3, with D possibly matching TRBD2 (7 bases). The V end was cut by 1 base, the J end by 5 bases, with 13 bases between. The CDR3 covers 15 residues. CDR1 is SGHVS, CDR2 FNYEAQ, per germline. CDR3 coding DNA: TGTGCCAGCAGCTTAGGCGGAGGGGGGGGAGATACGCAGTATTTT. It codes for CASSLGGGGGDTQYF. Filled out from reference TRBV7-6 and TRBJ2-3, the complete variable domain reads GAGVSQSPRYKVTKRGQDVALRCDPISGHVSLYWYRQALGQGPEFLTYFNYEAQQDKSGLPNDRFSAERPEGSISTLTIQRTEQRDSAMYRCASSLGGGGGDTQYFGPGTRLTVL.

This clone was picked up a small number of times. The chain joins TRBV30 to TRBJ1-1; 8 bases are a match to TRBD1. The trim removed 4 bases at V and 6 bases at J, leaving 4 bases unmatched. The CDR3 consists of 12 residues. The germline V gene encodes CDR1 GTSNPN and CDR2 SVGIG (reference sequence). The CDR3 region has the DNA TGTGCCTGGACGCCACAGGGGGCTGAAGCTTTCTTT. This translates into CAWTPQGAEAFF.

This chain joins TRBV19 and TRBJ2-7, with D uncertain. V shed 1 base and J shed 4 bases, with 11 bases lying between them. Germline lookup yields CDR1 LNHDA and CDR2 SQIVND (reference sequence). The CDR3 sequence is 14 residues long. CDR3 DNA: TGTGCCAGTAGTATAGGGAAGGTGGGTTACGAGCAGTACTTC. Encoded protein: CASSIGKVGYEQYF.

A word on this clone: An end of the junction does not agree with germline; a read error may underlie this. This rearrangement joins TRBV7-7 to TRBJ1-3; D ambiguous. This CDR3 spans 17 amino acids. Looked up from germline, CDR1 is SSHAT and CDR2 is FNYEAQ (reference sequence). CDR3 sequence: CASSLDPVTLTWNTIYF. In DNA, the CDR3 is TGTGCTAGCAGCTTAGACCCAGTAACTCTGACGTGGAACACCATATATTTT.

The chain employs TRBV27 and TRBJ2-5; D not certain. Germline CDR1 reads MNHEY; CDR2 reads SMNVEV (reference sequence). This CDR3 region has 14 residues. The V and J ends lost 3 bases and 3 bases respectively, with 11 bases between them. The CDR3 region is CASSFGRSEETQYF. CDR3 nucleotides: TGTGCCAGCAGTTTTGGTAGGTCGGAAGAGACCCAGTACTTC.

This chain links TRBV9 with TRBJ2-3; D is uncertain. The germline V gene has CDR1 SGDLS and CDR2 YYNGEE. Deletions cut 0 bases from V and 0 bases from J, with 11 bases between. The CDR3 is 16 residues long. DNA for the CDR3: TGTGCCAGCAGCGTAGGAAATTTCGGAAGCACAGATACGCAGTATTTT. The encoded protein is CASSVGNFGSTDTQYF.

This clone has just a few counts. This sequence joins TRBV27 and TRBJ1-1; tentative D call: TRBD1 (6 bases). Trimming took 6 bases from V and 1 from J, leaving 9 bases between them. Germline V gene sequence: CDR1 MNHEY, CDR2 SMNVEV (reference sequence). The CDR3 totals 13 residues. The CDR3 DNA sequence: TGTGCCAGCAGGGCAGGGGAGAACACTGAAGCTTTCTTT. Protein: CASRAGENTEAFF.

The chain joins TRBV10-1 to TRBJ2-5, with a possible D match to TRBD2 (6 bases). The length of the CDR3 is 14 residues. Germline CDR1 is WNHNN and CDR2 is SYGVQD (reference sequence). V was shortened by 4 bases and J by 4 bases, with 13 bases between the two germline ends. The CDR3: CASSARETTETQYF. The CDR3, as DNA: TGCGCCAGCAGTGCTCGGGAGACTACAGAGACCCAGTACTTC.

The chain employs TRBV6-5 and TRBJ2-7, with 7 positions matching TRBD1. V gave up 8 bases and J gave up 7 bases; unmatched junction bases: 17. CDR3 length equals 15 residues. Germline CDR1 and CDR2: MNHEY and SVGAGI. The CDR3 sequence is CASPPPGQGVWEQYF. The CDR3 coding sequence is TGTGCCAGCCCCCCTCCAGGGCAGGGGGTGTGGGAGCAGTACTTC.

The chain is built from TRBV11-1 and TRBJ2-1; 10 positions agree with TRBD1. Per the germline V gene, CDR1 is SGHAT and CDR2 is FQDESV (reference sequence). V was pared by 3 bases and J by 7 bases, with 9 bases of the junction left unmatched. The CDR3 covers 16 residues. The CDR3 DNA follows: TGTGCCAGCAGCTTCATGACAGGGGGCGCGAAGAATGAGCAGTTCTTC. Translating it yields CASSFMTGGAKNEQFF.